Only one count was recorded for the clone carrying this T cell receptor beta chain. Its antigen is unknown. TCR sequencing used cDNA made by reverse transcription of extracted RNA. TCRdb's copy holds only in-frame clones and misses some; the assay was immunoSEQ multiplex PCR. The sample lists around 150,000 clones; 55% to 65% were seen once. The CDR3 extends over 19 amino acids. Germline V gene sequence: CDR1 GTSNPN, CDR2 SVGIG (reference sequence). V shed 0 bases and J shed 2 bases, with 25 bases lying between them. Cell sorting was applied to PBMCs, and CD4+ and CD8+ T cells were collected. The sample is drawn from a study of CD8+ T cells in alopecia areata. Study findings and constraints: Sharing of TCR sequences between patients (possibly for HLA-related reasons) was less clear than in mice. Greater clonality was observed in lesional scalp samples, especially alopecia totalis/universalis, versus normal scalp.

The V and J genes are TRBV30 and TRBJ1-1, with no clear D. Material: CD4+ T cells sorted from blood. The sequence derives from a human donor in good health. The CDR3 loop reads CAWSVSRLGSGVVNTEAFF. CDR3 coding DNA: TGTGCCTGGAGTGTGAGTCGGTTGGGCAGCGGAGTAGTAAACACTGAAGCTTTCTTT.